A single sample gave rise to the 24 T cell receptor beta chains below, sequenced in a study of cytomegalovirus exposure and HLA in healthy donors. Both 60 Vbeta primers and 13 Jbeta primers went into the PCR. This table comes from immunoSEQ multiplex PCR, and its TCRdb copy is limited to in-frame clones, with some not included. The table records about 97,000 clones, around a tenth of them present only once. Sequenced material: PBMCs. The receptors stem from a middle-aged man in good health and CMV-seropositive.

The genes are TRBV9 and TRBJ2-1; 12 nucleotides agree with TRBD2. CDR3 length equals 18 residues. CDR1 is SGDLS, CDR2 YYNGEE, per germline. The ends lost 1 base at V and 7 bases at J; junction bases unmatched: 12. The CDR3 DNA is TGTGCCAGCAGCGTACCTCTCGGACTAGCGGGGAGTCGTAATGAGCAGTTCTTC. Protein product: CASSVPLGLAGSRNEQFF.

This clone was detected a few times. The V call is TRBV9, the J call TRBJ1-4; 8 bases fit TRBD1. The V gene end was trimmed by 3 bases and the J gene end by 4 bases; junction bases not matched to a gene: 5. Germline V lookup: CDR1 SGDLS, CDR2 YYNGEE. The CDR3 covers 15 residues. The CDR3 sequence is CASSALDRVNEKLFF. The CDR3, as DNA: TGTGCCAGCAGCGCCTTGGACAGGGTTAATGAAAAACTGTTTTTT.

This chain links TRBV11-3 with TRBJ2-2, with a possible D match to TRBD1 (5 bases). V gave up 4 bases and J gave up 7 bases, with 13 bases separating them. The CDR3 is 14 residues long. Germline V gene lookup returns CDR1 SGHNT and CDR2 YENEEA. This chain's CDR3 is CASSYQGYGGELFF. The CDR3, as DNA: TGTGCCAGCAGCTATCAGGGATACGGCGGGGAGCTGTTTTTT.

This clone was seen a handful of times. This rearrangement joins TRBV7-2 to TRBJ1-1; D ambiguous. With 3 bases removed from V and 13 bases from J, the gap between germline ends came to 18 bases. Per germline, CDR1 SGHTA and CDR2 FQGNSA. The CDR3 runs to 13 residues. DNA for the CDR3: TGTGCCAGCAGCTTGTATGAGGGCCCCCCGGATTTCTTT. The encoded protein is CASSLYEGPPDFF.

V usage is TRBV6-1 and J usage is TRBJ1-5, with D unresolved. The length of the CDR3 is 14 residues. Germline V lookup: CDR1 MNHNS, CDR2 SASEGT. V was shortened by 2 bases and J by 2 bases, with 7 bases between the two germline ends. The CDR3 sequence: CASSERQGNQPQHF. CDR3 nucleotides: TGTGCCAGCAGTGAACGGCAGGGCAATCAGCCCCAGCATTTT.

There are a few counts of this clone. The genes are TRBV19 and TRBJ2-1; D call uncertain. The CDR3 has 15 residues. V dropped 1 base and J dropped 0 bases, with 7 bases sitting between them. Germline lookup yields CDR1 LNHDA and CDR2 SQIVND (reference sequence). The CDR3 nucleotides read TGTGCCAGTAGTATAGCCGGTAGCTCCTACAATGAGCAGTTCTTC. Amino acids: CASSIAGSSYNEQFF.

This clone was counted between two and nine times. The J gene is TRBJ2-3, the V gene TRBV5-6; 8 positions match TRBD1. V lost 4 bases to trimming and J lost 4 bases; unmatched junction nucleotides: 11. Germline V gene sequence: CDR1 SGHDT, CDR2 YYEEEE. The CDR3 sequence is 16 residues long. The CDR3 loop reads CASSRYQTGVADTQYF. DNA for the CDR3: TGTGCCAGCAGCCGCTACCAGACAGGGGTTGCAGATACGCAGTATTTT.

This clone was seen only a few times. The chain couples TRBV30 to TRBJ1-4; TRBD1 aligns across 11 bases. CDR3 size: 15 residues. V lost 1 base and J lost 7; bases outside the gene matches: 5. The germline V gene encodes CDR1 GTSNPN and CDR2 SVGIG (reference sequence). The CDR3 protein is CAWSAWTGGSEKLFF. CDR3 in DNA: TGTGCCTGGAGTGCCTGGACAGGGGGCTCTGAAAAACTGTTTTTT.

The genes are TRBV28 and TRBJ1-1; D unclear. V lost 2 bases and J 1 base, leaving 8 bases between the germline ends. The CDR3 loop spans 14 amino acids. Germline V gene data show CDR1 as MDHEN and CDR2 as SYDVKM. The CDR3 sequence is CASSLPPTNTEAFF. The CDR3 DNA reads TGTGCCAGCAGTTTACCACCTACGAACACTGAAGCTTTCTTT.

There are many counts of this clone. The chain has TRBV5-6 and TRBJ1-5, with D possibly matching TRBD1 (5 bases). V dropped 0 bases and J dropped 1 base, with 14 bases sitting between them. CDR3 size: 17 residues. Germline lookup yields CDR1 SGHDT and CDR2 YYEEEE. DNA of the CDR3: TGTGCCAGCAGCTTGGCGACAGAGAGAAGGAGCAATCAGCCCCAGCATTTT. Protein product: CASSLATERRSNQPQHF.

V gene TRBV4-3 combines with J gene TRBJ2-1; D call uncertain. CDR1 is LGHNA, CDR2 YSLEER, per germline. The CDR3 contains 13 residues. The V and J ends lost 0 bases and 5 bases respectively, with 5 bases between them. The CDR3 here is CASSQDRDNEQFF. The CDR3 nucleotides are TGCGCCAGCAGCCAAGATCGCGACAATGAGCAGTTCTTC.

The chain links TRBV28 to TRBJ2-3; perhaps TRBD2 as D (7 bases). Germline CDR1 and CDR2: MDHEN and SYDVKM. Trimming removed 6 bases from V and 4 bases from J, with 14 bases in between. This CDR3 is 14 amino acids long. CDR3 bases: TGTGCCAGCAGGGCAGCGGGACACTCAGATACGCAGTATTTT. It codes for CASRAAGHSDTQYF.

This clone was seen a few times. The chain recombines TRBV5-1 with TRBJ1-1, with TRBD1 as a possible D gene (5 bases). The CDR3 contains 15 residues. CDR1 and CDR2 (germline): SGHRS, YFSETQ. Trimming left V 0 bases short and J 5 bases short, with 14 bases between. CDR3 sequence reads: CASSLGGWGVTEAFF. The CDR3 DNA reads TGCGCCAGCAGCTTGGGGGGGTGGGGGGTTACTGAAGCTTTCTTT.

This clone was seen only a few times. The rearrangement uses TRBV28 and TRBJ1-5; 9 bases map to TRBD1. The CDR3 has 19 residues. Trimming removed 5 bases from V and 2 bases from J; junction bases left unmatched: 16. Looked up from germline, CDR1 is MDHEN and CDR2 is SYDVKM. The CDR3 sequence is CASSREGDRALFGNQPQHF. In DNA, the CDR3 is TGTGCCAGCAGTCGAGAGGGGGACAGGGCTTTATTCGGCAATCAGCCCCAGCATTTT.

This clone was found a few times. The chain joins TRBV9 to TRBJ1-2, with 7 positions matching TRBD1. Germline loops: CDR1 SGDLS, CDR2 YYNGEE. V shed 4 bases and J 4 bases; nucleotides not matched to a gene: 1. The CDR3 is 12 amino acids. CDR3 sequence (DNA): TGTGCCAGCAGCCGACAGGGCTATGGCTACACCTTC. Its translation: CASSRQGYGYTF.

This clone was seen a handful of times. The rearrangement joins TRBV19 to TRBJ1-1, with D tentatively TRBD1 (5 bases). V was cut by 7 bases and J by 0 bases, with 18 bases left in between. CDR1 and CDR2 from the germline V gene are LNHDA and SQIVND (reference sequence). CDR3 length: 16 amino acids. The CDR3, as DNA: TGTGCCAGTACTCGACCTAAACGGGGGATGAACACTGAAGCTTTCTTT. Protein: CASTRPKRGMNTEAFF.

This clone has a single count. Relative to the germline gene, one junction end is altered; a read error may explain this. The chain links TRBV5-1 to TRBJ1-1; D is undetermined. Germline V gene data show CDR1 as SGHRS and CDR2 as YFSETQ. This CDR3 spans 15 amino acids. CDR3 region: CASGPGSASRPEASF. DNA of the CDR3: TGCGCCAGCGGTCCCGGGTCAGCTTCCCGACCCGAAGCTTCCTTT.

In its sample, this clone was seen a few times. The V gene is TRBV11-2, the J gene TRBJ2-5, with a possible D match to TRBD2 (7 bases). With 1 base removed from V and 1 base from J, the gap between germline ends came to 16 bases. The CDR3 consists of 17 residues. Germline assignment: CDR1 SGHAT and CDR2 FQNNGV. This CDR3 is CASSLGKKGGAQETQYF. CDR3 in DNA: TGTGCCAGCAGCTTAGGAAAAAAGGGGGGGGCCCAAGAGACCCAGTACTTC.

The chain recombines TRBV5-4 with TRBJ1-1, with unresolved D. Deletions cut 0 bases from V and 2 bases from J, with 5 bases between. Germline values: CDR1 SGHNT, CDR2 YYREEE (reference sequence). The CDR3 has 13 residues. The CDR3 sequence: CASSLDINTEAFF. The CDR3 DNA follows: TGTGCCAGCAGCTTGGACATTAACACTGAAGCTTTCTTT.

In this sample, this clone turned up a few times. The rearrangement joins TRBV27 to TRBJ2-6, with D hard to call. Trimming shortened V by 0 bases and J by 0 bases, and 6 bases separated the two germline ends. The length of the CDR3 is 16 residues. Looked up from germline, CDR1 is MNHEY and CDR2 is SMNVEV (reference sequence). CDR3 nucleotides: TGTGCCAGCAGTTTATCTTGGAGCTCTGGGGCCAACGTCCTGACTTTC. Its translation is CASSLSWSSGANVLTF. Complete variable domain (other parts from reference TRBV27 and TRBJ2-6): EAQVTQNPRYLITVTGKKLTVTCSQNMNHEYMSWYRQDPGLGLRQIYYSMNVEVTDKGDVPEGYKVSRKEKRNFPLILESPSPNQTSLYFCASSLSWSSGANVLTFGAGSRLTVL.

The chain joins TRBV30 to TRBJ1-2, with D perhaps matching TRBD1 (5 bases). The germline V and J ends were trimmed by 1 base and 5 bases, with 11 bases remaining between them. CDR1 GTSNPN and CDR2 SVGIG come from the germline V gene (reference sequence). The CDR3 has 13 amino acids. The CDR3, as DNA: TGTGCCTGGAGTGGGCAGGGATGGTATGGCTACACCTTC. Residues: CAWSGQGWYGYTF.

This chain joins TRBV5-8 and TRBJ1-1; the D gene is possibly TRBD1 (6 bases). The V gene's germline CDR1 is SGHTS and CDR2 YDEGEE. This CDR3 contains 15 residues. Trimming shortened V by 10 bases and J by 0 bases, and 19 bases separated the two germline ends. The CDR3, as DNA: TGTGCCTCCTCTCGAGAGGGACACATGAACACTGAAGCTTTCTTT. It encodes CASSREGHMNTEAFF.

The chain carries TRBV10-1 and TRBJ2-7, with TRBD2 matching 14 bases. With V trimmed by 6 bases and J by 3 bases, 10 bases remained unmatched. The CDR3 extends over 17 amino acids. Germline assignment: CDR1 WNHNN and CDR2 SYGVQD (reference sequence). The CDR3 loop reads CASRLGTSGRVNYEQYF. In DNA form, the CDR3 reads TGCGCCAGCAGACTCGGGACTAGCGGGAGAGTTAACTACGAGCAGTACTTC.

This clone has ten or more counts. CDR3 bases: TGTGCCAGCAGCTGGACAGGGACTAATGAAAAACTGTTTTTT. Encoded protein: CASSWTGTNEKLFF. This rearrangement joins TRBV5-6 to TRBJ1-4; 8 bases align to TRBD1. Germline CDR1 reads SGHDT; CDR2 reads YYEEEE. V dropped 3 bases and J dropped 2; count of bases not matched to a gene: 0. The CDR3 loop spans 14 amino acids.